The subject of this entry is one T cell receptor (beta chain). This entry comes from a study of early T cells in non-severe SARS-CoV-2 infection. The CDR3 runs 13 residues. The germline gives CDR1 LGHNA, CDR2 YSLEER. V lost 0 bases and J lost 6, with 9 bases in between. TCRdb re-called the 5' RACE reads with MiXCR, one entry per CDR3 protein. The sample contains 68,000 or so distinct CDR3 sequences, 9.5% to 13% of which appear only once. The chain is built from TRBV4-3 and TRBJ2-7; D is unclear. The sequence came from an adult who was a healthcare worker with PCR-confirmed SARS-CoV-2 infection or an uninfected control (not recorded which). Sequencing was carried out using whole blood. The CDR3: CASSQDLVAEQYF. The CDR3 DNA is TGCGCCAGCAGCCAAGATCTTGTCGCCGAGCAGTACTTC.